Below, 25 T cell receptor beta chains from the same sample are listed, as sequenced in a study of T-cell memory formation after mild COVID-19. TCRdb independently ran MiXCR on the 5' RACE reads; one entry per CDR3 protein. Of 200,000 to 300,000 distinct CDR3 sequences in the sample, roughly 10% were seen once. The specimen sequenced was PBMCs or a T cell subset sorted from them (not recorded which). The source is a man aged 18 to 29 who had mild COVID-19 (a few samples of this study predate the infection). Cell type and time point are not known.

The CDR3 is CASSNGTSRYEQYV. DNA for the CDR3: TGTGCCAGCAGCAACGGGACTAGCCGGTACGAGCAGTACGTC. The chain recombines TRBV7-3 with TRBJ2-7, with 9 bases aligning to TRBD2. CDR3 size: 14 residues. The J segment lost 4 bases and the V segment lost 5 bases, leaving 6 bases of the junction unmatched. The germline V gene encodes CDR1 SGHTA and CDR2 FQGTGA.

This clonotype turned up a few times. The CDR3 DNA reads as TGCAGCGTTGAAGAGGGCCAGCAAGAGACCCAGTACTTC. It specifies CSVEEGQQETQYF. The chain couples TRBV29-1 to TRBJ2-5; D is uncertain. V dropped 0 bases and J dropped 2 bases, with 7 bases sitting between them. CDR3 length: 13 residues. CDR1 is SQVTM and CDR2 is ANQGSEA in the germline V gene.

This clonotype was observed at least ten times. The chain links TRBV12-3 or TRBV12-4 to TRBJ2-2; D is perhaps TRBD1 (6 bases). V lost 5 bases, J lost 4 bases, and 8 bases lay in between. This CDR3 comprises 13 residues. CDR3 amino acids: CASSRQATGELFF. CDR3 nucleotide sequence: TGTGCCAGCAGTCGACAGGCCACCGGGGAGCTGTTTTTT.

The rearrangement uses TRBV6-5 and TRBJ1-2; D not resolved. Germline CDR1 MNHEY, CDR2 SVGAGI. This CDR3 spans 17 amino acids. Trimming removed 5 bases from V and 0 bases from J, with 19 bases in between. CDR3 region: CASSPRAALLSNYGYTF. The CDR3 DNA reads TGTGCCAGCAGTCCGAGAGCCGCGCTGCTTTCTAACTATGGCTACACCTTC.

This clonotype was seen a few times. The chain carries TRBV7-2 and TRBJ1-2; 7 nucleotides align to TRBD1. Germline V gene data show CDR1 as SGHTA and CDR2 as FQGNSA. Germline trimming cut 4 bases from V and 6 bases from J; bases unmatched to any gene: 11. The CDR3 extends over 15 amino acids. CDR3 sequence (DNA): TGTGCCAGCAGCTCCCAAGCAGGCAGGGGGGATGGCTACACCTTC. Amino acid sequence: CASSSQAGRGDGYTF.

The V gene is TRBV29-1, the J gene TRBJ2-7, with unresolved D. The germline V gene has CDR1 SQVTM and CDR2 ANQGSEA. This CDR3 region has 12 residues. With 0 bases removed from V and 5 bases from J, the gap between germline ends came to 8 bases. CDR3 nucleotides: TGCAGCGTTGAAGACGGAGAGGACGAGCAGTACTTC. It is translated as CSVEDGEDEQYF.

This clonotype has at least ten counts. This sequence joins TRBV6-5 and TRBJ2-2; TRBD2 matches at 7 bases. V was pared by 2 bases and J by 3 bases, with 6 bases of the junction left unmatched. Germline assignment: CDR1 MNHEY and CDR2 SVGAGI. The CDR3 is 16 amino acids. CDR3 amino acids: CASSYLGLVDTGELFF. CDR3 sequence (DNA): TGTGCCAGCAGTTACCTCGGACTAGTTGACACCGGGGAGCTGTTTTTT.

This clonotype was recorded many times. This sequence joins TRBV5-1 and TRBJ2-3, with unresolved D. V was clipped by 0 bases and J by 5 bases, with 13 bases between them. CDR1 and CDR2 (germline): SGHRS, YFSETQ. CDR3 length: 15 amino acids. DNA of the CDR3: TGCGCCAGCAGCTTGGTCGGCAGAGCTGAAGATACGCAGTATTTT. Its translation: CASSLVGRAEDTQYF.

This chain links TRBV28 with TRBJ1-2, with 11 nucleotides matching TRBD1. The V gene's germline CDR1 is MDHEN and CDR2 SYDVKM. V dropped 4 bases and J dropped 8; count of bases not matched to a gene: 6. The CDR3 covers 14 residues. The CDR3 region is CASSSGQGERGYTF. CDR3 bases: TGTGCCAGCAGTTCGGGACAGGGGGAACGGGGCTACACCTTC.

This clonotype has a handful of counts. This chain joins TRBV9 and TRBJ1-1, with D uncertain. Germline-derived CDR1 and CDR2 are SGDLS and YYNGEE. V shed 0 bases and J shed 1 base, with 7 bases lying between them. This CDR3 is 14 amino acids long. The CDR3 sequence is CASSVVGQNTEAFF. CDR3 nucleotides: TGTGCCAGCAGCGTAGTAGGGCAGAACACTGAAGCTTTCTTT.

This clonotype came up many times. The rearrangement uses TRBV29-1 and TRBJ2-5; tentatively, D is TRBD1 (5 bases). This CDR3 has 14 residues. V dropped 4 bases and J dropped 8 bases, with 20 bases sitting between them. The V gene's germline CDR1 is SQVTM and CDR2 ANQGSEA. The DNA of the CDR3 is TGCAGCGTTGGTGGGGCGGAACCAAGTCGCACCCAGTACTTC. Protein: CSVGGAEPSRTQYF.

The chain carries TRBV24-1 and TRBJ1-1, with D tentatively TRBD1 (5 bases). CDR3 size: 15 residues. Germline V CDR1 and CDR2: KGHDR, SFDVKD. Trimming cost V 3 bases and J 3 bases, with 13 bases left between them. CDR3 residues: CATSDAGVGDTEAFF. The CDR3 DNA sequence: TGTGCCACCAGTGATGCGGGTGTGGGGGACACTGAAGCTTTCTTT.

This clonotype was counted only a few times. The rearrangement joins TRBV7-2 to TRBJ1-6; 8 nucleotides line up with TRBD1. Germline V gene sequence: CDR1 SGHTA, CDR2 FQGNSA. Germline trimming cut 8 bases from V and 7 bases from J; bases unmatched to any gene: 7. This CDR3 is 14 amino acids long. In DNA, the CDR3 is TGTGCCAGCGGACAGGGCCCTACCAATTCACCCCTCCACTTT. It yields the protein CASGQGPTNSPLHF. Complete variable domain (other parts from reference TRBV7-2 and TRBJ1-6): GAGVSQSPSNKVTEKGKDVELRCDPISGHTALYWYRQSLGQGLEFLIYFQGNSAPDKSGLPSDRFSAERTGGSVSTLTIQRTQQEDSAVYLCASGQGPTNSPLHFGNGTRLTVT.

The DNA for the CDR3 is TGTGCCAGCAGCGTGGGGACTAGCGTTTCAGATACGCAGTATTTT. It is translated as CASSVGTSVSDTQYF. The rearrangement links TRBV9 to TRBJ2-3; TRBD2 matches 10 bases. V was pared by 2 bases and J by 4 bases, with 4 bases of the junction left unmatched. The CDR3 sequence is 15 residues long. CDR1 is SGDLS and CDR2 is YYNGEE in the germline V gene.

This clonotype appeared a few times. The CDR3 sequence: CASSQYSVGDTQYF. CDR3 nucleotides: TGCGCCAGCAGCCAATACAGCGTGGGAGATACGCAGTATTTT. The rearrangement uses TRBV4-1 and TRBJ2-3; no reliable D call. The CDR3 has 14 residues. In germline, CDR1 is MGHRA, CDR2 YSYEKL. Trimming cost V 2 bases and J 5 bases, with 11 bases left between them.

This chain connects TRBV6-2 or TRBV6-3 to TRBJ1-6, with D possibly matching TRBD1 (5 bases). Germline assignment: CDR1 MNHEY and CDR2 SVGEGT. The length of the CDR3 is 16 residues. With 0 bases removed from V and 6 bases from J, the gap between germline ends came to 12 bases. The CDR3 bases are TGTGCCAGCAGTTACTCCCGGGAGGGACCTAATTCACCCCTCCACTTT. Its translation is CASSYSREGPNSPLHF.

This clonotype was recorded at least ten times. The chain recombines TRBV4-1 with TRBJ1-2; D remains unclear. The CDR3 has 15 residues. Germline V gene lookup returns CDR1 MGHRA and CDR2 YSYEKL. The germline V and J ends were trimmed by 0 bases and 4 bases, with 12 bases remaining between them. The CDR3 reads CASSQEGRARYGYTF. In DNA, the CDR3 is TGCGCCAGCAGCCAAGAAGGCCGCGCGCGCTATGGCTACACCTTC.

This clonotype was counted a few times. The chain uses TRBV12-3 or TRBV12-4 and TRBJ1-4, with D possibly being TRBD1 (6 bases). Trimming took 9 bases from V and 8 from J, leaving 19 bases between them. The CDR3 contains 14 residues. The CDR3 sequence: CASSPGAGLEKLFF. The CDR3, as DNA: TGTGCCAGTTCCCCGGGGGCCGGACTCGAAAAACTGTTTTTT.

The gene calls are TRBV7-2 and TRBJ2-7; D uncertain. This CDR3 region has 14 residues. In germline, CDR1 is SGHTA, CDR2 FQGNSA. Trimming cost V 4 bases and J 3 bases, with 13 bases left between them. The CDR3 region has the DNA TGTGCCAGCAGCTCAATGGGATCGCGCTACGAGCAGTACTTC. This encodes CASSSMGSRYEQYF.

The V gene is TRBV12-3 or TRBV12-4, the J gene TRBJ1-1, with 10 bases identical to TRBD1. The CDR3 totals 14 residues. The V gene end was trimmed by 5 bases and the J gene end by 3 bases; junction bases not matched to a gene: 3. Written as DNA, the CDR3 is TGTGCCAGCAGTCGACAGGGGGCGGACACTGAAGCTTTCTTT. As protein: CASSRQGADTEAFF.

This clonotype was seen more than once but under ten times. The CDR3 protein is CASSTDSWAVAKNIQYF. The CDR3 nucleotides read TGTGCCAGCAGCACGGATAGCTGGGCAGTAGCCAAAAACATTCAGTACTTC. The rearrangement uses TRBV5-8 and TRBJ2-4, with D uncertain. Per the germline V gene, CDR1 is SGHTS and CDR2 is YDEGEE. The CDR3 has 17 residues. The V gene lost 4 bases and the J gene lost 0 bases, with 17 bases spanning the gap.

V is TRBV29-1 and J is TRBJ2-3; D is tentatively TRBD1 or TRBD2 (6 bases each). The V gene's germline CDR1 is SQVTM and CDR2 ANQGSEA. This CDR3 is built from 14 residues. Trimming took 0 bases from V and 5 from J, leaving 12 bases between them. The CDR3, as DNA: TGCAGCGTTGAAGATTGGGGGGCAAGAGATACGCAGTATTTT. It codes for CSVEDWGARDTQYF.

This clonotype has at least ten counts. V gene TRBV29-1 combines with J gene TRBJ1-2; no firm D call. The V end was cut by 5 bases, the J end by 8 bases, with 15 bases between. The CDR3 consists of 12 residues. Germline values: CDR1 SQVTM, CDR2 ANQGSEA. CDR3 in amino acids: CSVRDTHWGYTF. As DNA, the CDR3 is TGCAGCGTTCGAGACACCCACTGGGGCTACACCTTC.

The V gene is TRBV12-3 or TRBV12-4, the J gene TRBJ2-5; tentatively, D is TRBD2 (6 bases). There are 14 residues in the CDR3. The V and J ends lost 5 bases and 2 bases respectively, with 12 bases between them. This chain's CDR3 is CASSQGLIQETQYF. The CDR3 coding sequence is TGTGCCAGCAGTCAGGGACTGATACAAGAGACCCAGTACTTC.

This clonotype was found a few times. V usage is TRBV20-1 and J usage is TRBJ2-1, with 9 bases lining up with TRBD2. The ends lost 5 bases at V and 9 bases at J; junction bases unmatched: 20. Germline CDR1 reads DFQATT; CDR2 reads SNEGSKA (reference sequence). This CDR3 has 17 amino acids. Written as DNA, the CDR3 is TGCAGTGCTTGGGGTCGTGTGCTAGCGGGGTACGTAGGTGAGCAGTTCTTC. Amino acid sequence: CSAWGRVLAGYVGEQFF.